This entry lists 16 T cell receptor beta chains sequenced from one sample in a study of blood T cell repertoires in COVID-19. Clones were sequenced by immunoSEQ multiplex PCR, and TCRdb holds only the in-frame ones, with some missing. In the table there are 150,000 or so clones, about 85% of which are singletons. Specimen: PBMCs or T cells enriched from blood (not recorded which). These receptors were obtained from a woman aged 50 to 60 who had recovered from COVID-19.

The chain links TRBV11-3 to TRBJ2-1; TRBD2 aligns across 11 bases. After removal of 2 bases from V and 5 bases from J, the junction contained 8 bases not matched to a gene. Germline V gene lookup returns CDR1 SGHNT and CDR2 YENEEA. This CDR3 is built from 17 residues. CDR3 coding DNA: TGTGCCAGCAGCTTAAGTCATTTGGGACTAGCGGACAATGAGCAGTTCTTC. This gives the protein CASSLSHLGLADNEQFF.

This clone was recorded only once. The genes are TRBV29-1 and TRBJ2-3, with 13 bases matching TRBD2. V was clipped by 5 bases and J by 2 bases; unmatched bases: 13. CDR1 is SQVTM, CDR2 ANQGSEA, per germline. The CDR3 sequence is 18 residues long. CDR3: CSVIRTSGRWSPTDTQYF. The CDR3 nucleotides read TGCAGCGTTATCCGGACTAGCGGGAGATGGTCCCCCACAGATACGCAGTATTTT.

The J gene is TRBJ2-5, the V gene TRBV6-5; 9 nucleotides line up with TRBD2. V was pared by 6 bases and J by 5 bases, with 4 bases of the junction left unmatched. CDR1 MNHEY and CDR2 SVGAGI come from the germline V gene. This CDR3 is built from 13 residues. CDR3 region: CASRPSGKETQYF. The CDR3, as DNA: TGTGCCAGCAGGCCTAGCGGGAAGGAGACCCAGTACTTC.

This clone was counted a few times. The chain couples TRBV19 to TRBJ2-7, with a tentative D call TRBD1 (5 bases). The CDR3 length is 12 residues. V lost 5 bases to trimming and J lost 5 bases, with 10 bases between them. Germline V CDR1 and CDR2: LNHDA, SQIVND (reference sequence). The CDR3, as DNA: TGTGCCAGTAGTCAGGGATGGAACGAGCAGTACTTC. This encodes CASSQGWNEQYF.

The chain recombines TRBV11-1 with TRBJ2-7; 7 nucleotides match TRBD2. Germline CDR1 SGHAT, CDR2 FQDESV (reference sequence). CDR3 size: 15 residues. After removal of 1 base from V and 0 bases from J, the junction contained 3 bases not matched to a gene. The chain's CDR3 is CASSLGLAVSYEQYF. The CDR3 nucleotides read TGTGCCAGCAGCTTAGGGCTAGCGGTCTCCTACGAGCAGTACTTC.

This chain uses TRBV28 with TRBJ2-1; no reliable D call. Germline V gene sequence: CDR1 MDHEN, CDR2 SYDVKM. Trimming left V 6 bases short and J 0 bases short, with 9 bases between. The CDR3 runs to 14 residues. CDR3 sequence reads: CASSSSGSYNEQFF. As DNA, the CDR3 is TGTGCCAGCAGCTCCTCCGGCTCCTACAATGAGCAGTTCTTC.

The chain has TRBV5-4 and TRBJ2-3, with D maybe TRBD1 (6 bases). Germline CDR1 and CDR2: SGHNT and YYREEE (reference sequence). The CDR3 is 14 residues long. V lost 5 bases, J lost 3 bases, and 13 bases lay in between. CDR3 residues: CASRSQGRTDTQYF. The CDR3 DNA sequence: TGTGCCAGCAGGTCACAGGGACGGACAGATACGCAGTATTTT.

The V and J genes are TRBV10-2 and TRBJ2-3; 10 bases line up with TRBD1. This CDR3 region has 15 residues. CDR1 is WSHSY, CDR2 SAAADI, per germline. Trimming took 7 bases from V and 2 from J; bases not matched to a gene: 6. The CDR3 protein is CASTPTGGLTDTQYF. CDR3 nucleotide sequence: TGCGCCAGCACCCCGACAGGGGGCCTCACAGATACGCAGTATTTT.

The CDR3 reads CASARLGASTDTQYF. CDR3 nucleotide sequence: TGTGCCAGCGCCCGACTAGGGGCAAGCACAGATACGCAGTATTTT. The V call is TRBV2, the J call TRBJ2-3, with D perhaps matching TRBD2 (6 bases). The germline V and J ends were trimmed by 8 bases and 0 bases, with 15 bases remaining between them. This CDR3 contains 15 residues. Germline CDR1 reads SNHLY; CDR2 reads FYNNEI. Full variable domain (remainder filled in from reference TRBV2 and TRBJ2-3): EPEVTQTPSHQVTQMGQEVILRCVPISNHLYFYWYRQILGQKVEFLVSFYNNEISEKSEIFDDQFSVERPDGSNFTLKIRSTKLEDSAMYFCASARLGASTDTQYFGPGTRLTVL.

V gene TRBV6-5 combines with J gene TRBJ1-2, with D uncertain. The V and J ends lost 0 bases and 10 bases respectively, with 12 bases between them. The CDR3 has 13 amino acids. Germline lookup yields CDR1 MNHEY and CDR2 SVGAGI. This CDR3 reads CASSYSDVWAYTF. For the CDR3, the DNA is TGTGCCAGCAGTTACTCAGACGTGTGGGCCTACACCTTC.

The chain has TRBV7-9 and TRBJ1-2, with TRBD1 matching over 8 bases. The germline V gene encodes CDR1 SEHNR and CDR2 FQNEAQ (reference sequence). V dropped 1 base and J dropped 6; count of bases not matched to a gene: 4. The CDR3 has 14 amino acids. The CDR3: CASSLVQGADGYTF. The CDR3 coding sequence is TGTGCCAGCAGCTTAGTTCAGGGGGCGGATGGCTACACCTTC.

In DNA, the CDR3 is TGTGCCACCAGCAGAGGTCCTTCCTCTGGAAACACCATATATTTT. Translated: CATSRGPSSGNTIYF. The chain carries TRBV15 and TRBJ1-3; no reliable D call. Looked up from germline, CDR1 is LNHNV and CDR2 is YYDKDF (reference sequence). The CDR3 totals 15 residues. V shed 1 base and J shed 0 bases, with 7 bases lying between them.

V and J are TRBV5-6 and TRBJ1-2; no clear D. The CDR3 sequence is 12 residues long. Trimming took off 2 bases at V and 8 bases at J, with 10 bases between the two ends. Germline CDR1 reads SGHDT; CDR2 reads YYEEEE. The CDR3, as DNA: TGTGCCAGCAGCTTCTCGGGTTGGGGCTACACCTTC. Translation gives CASSFSGWGYTF.

The V gene is TRBV10-3, the J gene TRBJ1-2; 7 positions agree with TRBD1. The CDR3 sequence is 11 residues long. V shed 10 bases and J 8 bases; nucleotides not matched to a gene: 7. Per germline, CDR1 ENHRY and CDR2 SYGVKD. The CDR3, as DNA: TGTGCCACCTCGACAGGGCAAGGCTACACCTTC. It codes for CATSTGQGYTF.

V and J are TRBV7-3 and TRBJ2-7, with D possibly matching TRBD2 (6 bases). Germline V gene data show CDR1 as SGHTA and CDR2 as FQGTGA. CDR3 length: 13 amino acids. The germline V and J ends were trimmed by 5 bases and 6 bases, with 14 bases remaining between them. The chain's CDR3 is CASSDRAGTEQYF. In nucleotides, the CDR3 is TGTGCCAGCAGCGACCGTGCGGGGACCGAGCAGTACTTC.

This clone occurred a few times. The chain combines TRBV6-2 or TRBV6-3 with TRBJ2-7, with D possibly matching TRBD2 (5 bases). Looked up from germline, CDR1 is MNHEY and CDR2 is SVGEGT. Trimming took off 4 bases at V and 5 bases at J, with 15 bases between the two ends. The CDR3 covers 14 residues. DNA for the CDR3: TGTGCCAGCAGTTTGCCGTCTCGGGGTCACGAGCAGTACTTC. Residues: CASSLPSRGHEQYF.